The sequence of this TCR beta chain was determined in a study of T cells expressing NK-cell markers. Study background: Seven donors tested HCMV-seropositive and one tested seronegative among the eight sequenced.

Germline CDR1 reads DFQATT; CDR2 reads SNEGSKA (reference sequence). The CDR3 is made up of 14 amino acids. One entry per CDR3 protein, without DNA, is what TCRdb gives after re-calling the 5' RACE reads. In total, the table holds 550,000 or so distinct CDR3 sequences. Overall study findings and caveats: These clonotypes additionally ranked first within the CD3+CD56-NKG2C+ fraction of a few donors. Whether the expanded NKG2C+ T cell clones recognized HCMV remained unclear. Dominant NKG2C+ clonotype frequencies of roughly 1.0-7.0% of CD8+ T cells were measured in six or seven donors.

About this clonotype itself: Its antigen is currently unknown.

The specimen sequenced was blood T cells: a sorted CD56 or NKG2C T cell subset, CD4+ or CD8+ T cells, or bulk PBMC T cells (not recorded which). The J gene is TRBJ2-1, the V gene TRBV20-1; checking the TCRdb D call of TRBD1 is not possible without DNA. The TCR comes from a man between 18 and 29 years old in good health. The CDR3 sequence is CSARDVDRLNEQFF.